This is a list of T cell receptor beta chains from one sample in a study of blood T cell repertoires in COVID-19. The data were produced by immunoSEQ multiplex PCR, yet TCRdb's version contains in-frame clones alone and is incomplete. The data contain approximately 260,000 clones, about 86% of them singletons. Material: peripheral blood. The receptors here all came from a man aged 18-30 years with active or convalescent COVID-19. Each CDR3 is given with its conserved first and last residue. Fields, in order: V gene, clone size, J gene, D gene, CDR3 length, CDR3 DNA, CDR3 protein. D genes are given only for firm matches. Only some rows state a clone size, as once, few, many or a class for expanded clones.

TRBV5-4,NA,TRBJ2-2,NA,16,TGTGCCAGCAGCCCCCAGGCCACATACGGCACCGGGGAGCTGTTTTTT,CASSPQATYGTGELFF
TRBV7-6,NA,TRBJ2-5,TRBD2,16,TGTGCCAGCAGCTTAGTTCCTAGCGGGGGACAAGAGACCCAGTACTTC,CASSLVPSGGQETQYF
TRBV5-1,NA,TRBJ2-5,NA,16,TGCGCCAGCAGCTTGGTTCGTCAACAGGGCTTGGAGACCCAGTACTTC,CASSLVRQQGLETQYF
TRBV27,NA,TRBJ2-1,TRBD2,13,TGTGCCAGCAGTTTAAATCTAGCGGGGGCAGCCATCTTC,CASSLNLAGAAIF
TRBV5-6,NA,TRBJ1-1,NA,15,TGTGCCAGCAGCCCGTACAGGACCTTAAGCACTGAAGCTTTCTTT,CASSPYRTLSTEAFF
TRBV2,once,TRBJ2-3,TRBD2,16,TGTGCCAGCGCTGCGGGGCTAGCGGGGGGACAAGATACGCAGTATTTT,CASAAGLAGGQDTQYF
TRBV6-5,NA,TRBJ2-3,NA,14,TGTGCCAGCAGTTACAGGGGTATTGCAGATACGCAGTATTTT,CASSYRGIADTQYF
TRBV5-4,NA,TRBJ1-5,NA,15,TGTGCCAGCAGCTTGTCCCCCGGGAGCAATCAGCCCCAGCATTTT,CASSLSPGSNQPQHF
TRBV11-3,NA,TRBJ2-1,NA,14,TGTGCCAGCAGCTTAGATCGGTCTTACAATGAGCAGTTCTTC,CASSLDRSYNEQFF
TRBV4-3,NA,TRBJ2-5,TRBD2,18,TGCGCCAGCAGCCAAGAATTTATAGCGGGAGCCGGACCGGAGACCCAGTACTTC,CASSQEFIAGAGPETQYF
TRBV5-1,NA,TRBJ2-2,NA,15,TGCGCCAGCAGCTTGAGGGCAGGGGACGCCGGGGAGCTGTTTTTT,CASSLRAGDAGELFF
TRBV21-1,NA,TRBJ2-7,NA,15,TGTGCCAGCAGCAACGGGGGGAAGAAAACCTACGAGCAGTACTTC,CASSNGGKKTYEQYF
TRBV19,NA,TRBJ1-2,NA,15,TGTGCCAGTAGTATATCCTCGGACATGAGCTATGGCTACACCTTC,CASSISSDMSYGYTF
TRBV11-2,NA,TRBJ1-1,NA,13,TGTGCCAGCAGCTTAAATAGGGGATCTGAAGCTTTCTTT,CASSLNRGSEAFF